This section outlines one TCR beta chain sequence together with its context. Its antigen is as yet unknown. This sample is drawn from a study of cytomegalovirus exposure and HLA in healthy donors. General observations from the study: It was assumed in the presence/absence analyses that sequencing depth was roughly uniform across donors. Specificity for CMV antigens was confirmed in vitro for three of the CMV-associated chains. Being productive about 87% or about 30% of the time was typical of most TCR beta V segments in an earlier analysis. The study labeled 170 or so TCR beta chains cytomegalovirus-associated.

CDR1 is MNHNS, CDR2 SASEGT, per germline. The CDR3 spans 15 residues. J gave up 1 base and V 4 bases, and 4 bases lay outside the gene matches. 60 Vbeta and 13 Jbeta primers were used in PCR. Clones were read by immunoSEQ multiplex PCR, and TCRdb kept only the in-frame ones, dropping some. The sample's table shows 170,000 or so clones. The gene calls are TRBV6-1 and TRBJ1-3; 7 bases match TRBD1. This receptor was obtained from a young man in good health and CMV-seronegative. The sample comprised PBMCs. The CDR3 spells CASSAWDRSGNTIYF. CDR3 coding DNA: TGTGCCAGCAGTGCCTGGGACAGATCTGGAAACACCATATATTTT.